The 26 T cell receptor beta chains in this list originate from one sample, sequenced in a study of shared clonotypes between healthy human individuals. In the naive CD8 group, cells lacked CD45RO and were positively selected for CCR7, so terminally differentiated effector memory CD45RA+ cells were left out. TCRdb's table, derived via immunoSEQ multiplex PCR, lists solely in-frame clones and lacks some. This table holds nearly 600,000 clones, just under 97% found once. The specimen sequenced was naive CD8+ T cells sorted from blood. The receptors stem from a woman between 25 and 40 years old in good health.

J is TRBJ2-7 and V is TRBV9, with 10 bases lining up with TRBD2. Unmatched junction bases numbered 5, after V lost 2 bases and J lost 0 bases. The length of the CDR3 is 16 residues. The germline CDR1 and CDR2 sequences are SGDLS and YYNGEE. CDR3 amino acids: CASSVGGLAASYEQYF. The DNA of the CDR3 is TGTGCCAGCAGCGTCGGAGGACTAGCGGCCTCCTACGAGCAGTACTTC.

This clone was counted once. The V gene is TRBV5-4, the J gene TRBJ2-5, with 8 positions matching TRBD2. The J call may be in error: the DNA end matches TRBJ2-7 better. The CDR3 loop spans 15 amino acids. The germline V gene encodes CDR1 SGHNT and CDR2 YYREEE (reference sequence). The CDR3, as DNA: TGTGCCAGCAGCGGGGGGACTAGGCACCCCTACGAGCAGTACTTC. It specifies CASSGGTRHPYEQYF.

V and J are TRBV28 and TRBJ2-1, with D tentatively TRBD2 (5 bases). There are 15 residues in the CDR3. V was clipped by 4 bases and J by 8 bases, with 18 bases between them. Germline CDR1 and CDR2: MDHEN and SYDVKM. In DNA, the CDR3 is TGTGCCAGCAGTTCGACTAATAGCAGATGGGATGAGCAGTTCTTC. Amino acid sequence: CASSSTNSRWDEQFF. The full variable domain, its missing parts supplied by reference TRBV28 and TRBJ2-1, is DVKVTQSSRYLVKRTGEKVFLECVQDMDHENMFWYRQDPGLGLRLIYFSYDVKMKEKGDIPEGYSVSREKKERFSLILESASTNQTSMYLCASSSTNSRWDEQFFGPGTRLTVL.

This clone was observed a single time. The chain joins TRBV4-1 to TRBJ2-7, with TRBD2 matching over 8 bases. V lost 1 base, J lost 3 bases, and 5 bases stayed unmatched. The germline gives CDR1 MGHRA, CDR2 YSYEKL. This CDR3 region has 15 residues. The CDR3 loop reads CASSQGIAGLYEQYF. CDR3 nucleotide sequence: TGCGCCAGCAGCCAAGGAATAGCGGGGCTCTACGAGCAGTACTTC.

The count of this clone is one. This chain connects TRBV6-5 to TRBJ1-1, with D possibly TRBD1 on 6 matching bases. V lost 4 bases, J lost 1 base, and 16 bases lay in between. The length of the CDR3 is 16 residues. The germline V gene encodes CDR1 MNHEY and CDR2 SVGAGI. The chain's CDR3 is CASSSSWTEKNTEAFF. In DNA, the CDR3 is TGTGCCAGCAGTTCCTCCTGGACAGAGAAGAACACTGAAGCTTTCTTT.

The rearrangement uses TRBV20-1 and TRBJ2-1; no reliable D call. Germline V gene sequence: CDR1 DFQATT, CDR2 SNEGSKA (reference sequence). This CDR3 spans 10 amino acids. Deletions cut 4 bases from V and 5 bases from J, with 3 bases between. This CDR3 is CSAKNNEQFF. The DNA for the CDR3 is TGCAGTGCTAAAAACAATGAGCAGTTCTTC.

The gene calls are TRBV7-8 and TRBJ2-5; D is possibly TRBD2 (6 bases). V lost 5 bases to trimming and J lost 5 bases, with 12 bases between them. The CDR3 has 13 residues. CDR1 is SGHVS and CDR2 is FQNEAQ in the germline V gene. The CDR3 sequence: CASSLIAVETQYF. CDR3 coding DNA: TGTGCCAGCAGCCTGATAGCGGTGGAGACCCAGTACTTC.

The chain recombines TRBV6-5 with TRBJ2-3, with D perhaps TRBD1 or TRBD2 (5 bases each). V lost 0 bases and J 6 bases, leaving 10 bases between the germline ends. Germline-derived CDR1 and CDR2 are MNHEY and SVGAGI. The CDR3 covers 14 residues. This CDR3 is CASSYSGPSDTQYF. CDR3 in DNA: TGTGCCAGCAGTTACTCGGGACCCTCCGATACGCAGTATTTT.

CDR3: CASSAGLAEAYEQYF. In nucleotides, the CDR3 is TGTGCCAGCAGTGCCGGACTAGCGGAGGCCTACGAGCAGTACTTC. The J gene is TRBJ2-7, the V gene TRBV5-6; 10 bases are shared with TRBD2. There are 15 residues in the CDR3. Germline CDR1 reads SGHDT; CDR2 reads YYEEEE. V lost 5 bases to trimming and J lost 2 bases; unmatched junction nucleotides: 7.

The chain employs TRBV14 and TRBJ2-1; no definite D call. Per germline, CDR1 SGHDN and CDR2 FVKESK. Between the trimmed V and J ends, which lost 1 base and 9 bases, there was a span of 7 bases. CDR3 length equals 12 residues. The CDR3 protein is CASSQGWFEQFF. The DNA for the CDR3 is TGTGCCAGCAGCCAAGGTTGGTTTGAGCAGTTCTTC. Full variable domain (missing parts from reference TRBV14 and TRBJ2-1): EAGVTQFPSHSVIEKGQTVTLRCDPISGHDNLYWYRRVMGKEIKFLLHFVKESKQDESGMPNNRFLAERTGGTYSTLKVQPAELEDSGVYFCASSQGWFEQFFGPGTRLTVL.

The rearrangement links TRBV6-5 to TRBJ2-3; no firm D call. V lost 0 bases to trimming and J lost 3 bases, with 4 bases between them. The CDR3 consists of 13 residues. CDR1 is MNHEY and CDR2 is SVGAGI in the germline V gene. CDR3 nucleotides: TGTGCCAGCAGTTACTCCGTAACAGATACGCAGTATTTT. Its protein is CASSYSVTDTQYF.

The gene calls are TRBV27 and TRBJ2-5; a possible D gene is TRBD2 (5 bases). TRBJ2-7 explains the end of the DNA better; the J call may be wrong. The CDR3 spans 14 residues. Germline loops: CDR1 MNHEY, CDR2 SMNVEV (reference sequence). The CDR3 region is CASSFAGRSYEQYF. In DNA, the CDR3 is TGTGCCAGCAGTTTTGCGGGTCGGTCCTACGAGCAGTACTTC.

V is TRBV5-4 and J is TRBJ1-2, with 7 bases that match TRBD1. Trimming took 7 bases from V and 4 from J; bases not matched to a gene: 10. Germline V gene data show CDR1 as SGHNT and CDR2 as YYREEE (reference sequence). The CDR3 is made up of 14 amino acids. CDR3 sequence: CASGRQGRGYGYTF. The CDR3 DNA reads TGTGCCAGCGGTCGACAGGGAAGAGGCTATGGCTACACCTTC.

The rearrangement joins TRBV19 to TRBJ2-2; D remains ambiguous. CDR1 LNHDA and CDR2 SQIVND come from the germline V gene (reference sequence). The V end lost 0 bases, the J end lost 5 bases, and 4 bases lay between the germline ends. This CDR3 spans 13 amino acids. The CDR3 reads CASSIDFTGELFF. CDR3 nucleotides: TGTGCCAGTAGTATAGACTTTACCGGGGAGCTGTTTTTT.

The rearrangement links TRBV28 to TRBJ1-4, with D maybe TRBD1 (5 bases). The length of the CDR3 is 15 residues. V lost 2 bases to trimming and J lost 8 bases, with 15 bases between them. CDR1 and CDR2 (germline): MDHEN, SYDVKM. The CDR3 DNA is TGTGCCAGCAGTTTAGGCCGGCAGGGAGGAGAAAAACTGTTTTTT. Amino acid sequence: CASSLGRQGGEKLFF.

The CDR3 DNA is TGTGCCAGCACCCCGTGGGACAGGGGTGAAAAACTGTTTTTT. Its translation is CASTPWDRGEKLFF. The chain carries TRBV6-1 and TRBJ1-4; 10 nucleotides align to TRBD1. V shed 7 bases and J 7 bases; nucleotides not matched to a gene: 6. The CDR3 extends over 14 amino acids. The germline V gene encodes CDR1 MNHNS and CDR2 SASEGT.

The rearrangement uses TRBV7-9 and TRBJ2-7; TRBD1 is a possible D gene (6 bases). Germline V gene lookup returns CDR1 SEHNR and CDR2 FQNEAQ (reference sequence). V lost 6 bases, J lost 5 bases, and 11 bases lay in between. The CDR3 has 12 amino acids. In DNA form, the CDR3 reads TGTGCCAGCAGAACAGGGAGCGACGAGCAGTACTTC. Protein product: CASRTGSDEQYF.

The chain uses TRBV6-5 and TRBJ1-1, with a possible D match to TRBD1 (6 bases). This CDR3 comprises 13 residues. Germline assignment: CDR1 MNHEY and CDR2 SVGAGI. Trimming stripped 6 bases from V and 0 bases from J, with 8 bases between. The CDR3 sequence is CASSQGMNTEAFF. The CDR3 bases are TGTGCCAGCAGCCAGGGGATGAACACTGAAGCTTTCTTT.

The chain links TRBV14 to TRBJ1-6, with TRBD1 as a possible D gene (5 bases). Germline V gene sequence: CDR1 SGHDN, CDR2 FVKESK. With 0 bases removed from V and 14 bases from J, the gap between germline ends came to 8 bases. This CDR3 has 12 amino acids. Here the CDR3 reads CASSQDRGALHF. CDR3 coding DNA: TGTGCCAGCAGCCAAGACCGAGGGGCCCTCCACTTT.

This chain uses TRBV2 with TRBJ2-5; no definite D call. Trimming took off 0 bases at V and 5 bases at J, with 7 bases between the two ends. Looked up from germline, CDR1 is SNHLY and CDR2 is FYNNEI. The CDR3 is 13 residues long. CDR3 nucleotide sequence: TGTGCCAGCAGTGAAGCGGTTTGGGAGACCCAGTACTTC. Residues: CASSEAVWETQYF.

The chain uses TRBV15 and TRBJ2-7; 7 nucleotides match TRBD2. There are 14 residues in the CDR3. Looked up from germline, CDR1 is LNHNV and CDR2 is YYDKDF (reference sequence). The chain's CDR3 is CAKREGPSSYEQYF. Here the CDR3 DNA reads TGTGCGAAAAGGGAGGGCCCGTCCTCCTACGAGCAGTACTTC.

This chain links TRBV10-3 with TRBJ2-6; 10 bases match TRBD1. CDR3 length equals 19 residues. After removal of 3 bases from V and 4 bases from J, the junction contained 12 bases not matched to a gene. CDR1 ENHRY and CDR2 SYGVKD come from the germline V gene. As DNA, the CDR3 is TGTGCCATCAGTGACGTTCCGGGACAGGGGTCCTCCGGGGCCAACGTCCTGACTTTC. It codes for CAISDVPGQGSSGANVLTF.

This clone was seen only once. The CDR3 protein is CASRQPGLSYNEQFF. The DNA of the CDR3 is TGTGCCAGCAGACAACCGGGACTATCATACAATGAGCAGTTCTTC. This rearrangement joins TRBV27 to TRBJ2-1, with 7 bases identical to TRBD2. The CDR3 has 15 amino acids. J was trimmed by 4 bases and V by 6 bases; bases with no gene match: 9. In germline, CDR1 is MNHEY, CDR2 SMNVEV (reference sequence).

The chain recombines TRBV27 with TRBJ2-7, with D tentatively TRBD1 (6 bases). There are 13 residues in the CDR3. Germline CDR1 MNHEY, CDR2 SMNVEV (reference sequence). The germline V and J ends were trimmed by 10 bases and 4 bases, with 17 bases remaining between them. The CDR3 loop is CATQPTGRYEQYF. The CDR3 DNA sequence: TGTGCCACCCAACCCACAGGGCGGTACGAGCAGTACTTC.

CDR3 bases: TGTGCCAGTAGTATGTTCTCCTCTGGAAACACCATATATTTT. Its translation is CASSMFSSGNTIYF. The rearrangement uses TRBV19 and TRBJ1-3; no clear D gene. CDR1 and CDR2 (germline): LNHDA, SQIVND (reference sequence). Trimming pared 3 bases from V and 0 bases from J, leaving 6 bases between. The CDR3 has 14 residues.

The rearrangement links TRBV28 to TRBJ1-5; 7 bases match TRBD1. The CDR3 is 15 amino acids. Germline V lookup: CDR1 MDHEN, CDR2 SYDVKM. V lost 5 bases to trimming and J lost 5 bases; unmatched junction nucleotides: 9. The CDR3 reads CASSENLRGHQPQHF. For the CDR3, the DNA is TGTGCCAGCAGTGAAAATCTTAGGGGGCATCAGCCCCAGCATTTT.